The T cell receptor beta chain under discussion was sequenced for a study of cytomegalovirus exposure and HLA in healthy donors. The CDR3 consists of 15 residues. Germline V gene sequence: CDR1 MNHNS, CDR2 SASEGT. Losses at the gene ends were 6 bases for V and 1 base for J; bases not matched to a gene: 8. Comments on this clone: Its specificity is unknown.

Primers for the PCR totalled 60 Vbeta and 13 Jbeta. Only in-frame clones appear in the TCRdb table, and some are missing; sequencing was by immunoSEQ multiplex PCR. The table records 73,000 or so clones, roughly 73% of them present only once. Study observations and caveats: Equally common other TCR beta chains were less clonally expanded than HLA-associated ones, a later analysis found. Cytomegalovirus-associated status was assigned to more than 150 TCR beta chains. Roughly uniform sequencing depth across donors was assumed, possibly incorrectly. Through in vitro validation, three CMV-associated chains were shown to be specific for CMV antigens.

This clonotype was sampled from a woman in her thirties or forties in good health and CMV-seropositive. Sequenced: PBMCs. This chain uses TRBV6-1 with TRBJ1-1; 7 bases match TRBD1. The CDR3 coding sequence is TGTGCCAGCAGCGGCCGCGACAGGGCGAACACTGAAGCTTTCTTT. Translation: CASSGRDRANTEAFF.